Listed here is a single T cell receptor (beta chain). Reverse transcription of roughly 0.45 to 1 ug RNA used random hexamers. A multiplex approach, immunoSEQ multiplex PCR, amplified TCR beta CDR3 across 54 Vbeta and 13 Jbeta. Using its own MiXCR run on the immunoSEQ multiplex PCR reads, TCRdb lists one record per CDR3 protein. The table lists over 100,000 distinct CDR3 sequences, 95% to 98% of them singletons. CD8+ and CD4+ T cells from blood underwent TCR beta sequencing, which was carried out in a high-throughput format. CD8+ and CD4+ T cells were negatively isolated; TEMRA cells were FACS-enriched. This specimen comes from a study of CD8 T cells in Susac syndrome. The CDR3 length is 17 residues. In germline, CDR1 is SNHLY, CDR2 FYNNEI. V gave up 8 bases and J gave up 2 bases, with 19 bases separating them.

Sample: CD4+ T cells from PBMCs. The genes are TRBV2 and TRBJ2-6, with D possibly being TRBD1 or TRBD2 (6 bases each). The source of this sequence is a human donor in good health. The CDR3 DNA reads TGTGCCAGCGGTGGGGCAGGGGCTAGCGCTGGGGCCAACGTCCTGACTTTC. Translation: CASGGAGASAGANVLTF.